One sample yielded the 25 T cell receptor beta chains listed below, sequenced in a study of blood T cell repertoires in COVID-19. Assay used: immunoSEQ multiplex PCR; TCRdb lists only in-frame clones, some missing. The sample carries about 110,000 clones, 71% recorded once. Material for sequencing was peripheral blood. These receptors originate from a human donor with acute or convalescent COVID-19. The donor label of this sample is uncertain.

The chain carries TRBV29-1 and TRBJ2-1; D is perhaps TRBD1 (6 bases). Germline V gene lookup returns CDR1 SQVTM and CDR2 ANQGSEA. V lost 3 bases, J lost 12 bases, and 15 bases lay in between. This CDR3 has 12 amino acids. DNA of the CDR3: TGCAGCGTTGAGATTTACCAGGGGAGGCAGTTCTTC. It is translated as CSVEIYQGRQFF.

The CDR3 spells CSVITTGPTEAFF. CDR3 in DNA: TGCAGCGTGATAACGACAGGGCCGACTGAAGCTTTCTTT. The chain recombines TRBV29-1 with TRBJ1-1; 7 bases are a match to TRBD1. Germline V lookup: CDR1 SQVTM, CDR2 ANQGSEA. This CDR3 is built from 13 residues. The trim removed 6 bases at V and 5 bases at J, leaving 9 bases unmatched.

This chain links TRBV5-1 with TRBJ1-3; possible D gene TRBD1, 6 bases. V lost 2 bases and J lost 0, with 9 bases in between. The CDR3 is 15 residues long. CDR1 SGHRS and CDR2 YFSETQ come from the germline V gene. The CDR3 sequence: CASSLGGSSGNTIYF. The CDR3 region has the DNA TGCGCCAGCAGCTTAGGGGGAAGCTCTGGAAACACCATATATTTT.

Concerning this clone: This specimen includes other DNA sequences encoding the same CDR3. This sequence joins TRBV6-1 and TRBJ2-7, with D unclear. The CDR3 spans 11 residues. In germline, CDR1 is MNHNS, CDR2 SASEGT. V shed 2 bases and J shed 7 bases, with 6 bases lying between them. CDR3 residues: CASSESLEQYV. The CDR3 DNA follows: TGTGCCAGCAGTGAATCTCTGGAGCAGTACGTC.

The rearrangement links TRBV28 to TRBJ1-3, with D possibly being TRBD1 (5 bases). V lost 3 bases, J lost 0 bases, and 6 bases lay in between. Germline assignment: CDR1 MDHEN and CDR2 SYDVKM. This CDR3 is built from 14 residues. CDR3 nucleotide sequence: TGTGCCAGCAGTTTTAGGGGCTCTGGAAACACCATATATTTT. Protein: CASSFRGSGNTIYF.

The chain couples TRBV6-5 to TRBJ1-2; TRBD1 agrees at 11 bases. CDR3 length: 15 amino acids. V lost 5 bases, J lost 2 bases, and 4 bases stayed unmatched. Germline V gene lookup returns CDR1 MNHEY and CDR2 SVGAGI. The CDR3 protein is CASSRGTGGNYGYTF. The CDR3 DNA sequence: TGTGCCAGCAGTAGGGGGACAGGGGGAAACTATGGCTACACCTTC.

This sequence joins TRBV5-1 and TRBJ1-2; TRBD1 might be the D (5 bases). The germline gives CDR1 SGHRS, CDR2 YFSETQ. The CDR3 runs to 13 residues. Deletions cut 2 bases from V and 5 bases from J, with 10 bases between. DNA for the CDR3: TGCGCCAGCAGCTTTCCAGGGAAGTATGGCTACACCTTC. Amino acid sequence: CASSFPGKYGYTF. Filled out from reference TRBV5-1 and TRBJ1-2, the complete variable domain reads KAGVTQTPRYLIKTRGQQVTLSCSPISGHRSVSWYQQTPGQGLQFLFEYFSETQRNKGNFPGRFSGRQFSNSRSEMNVSTLELGDSALYLCASSFPGKYGYTFGSGTRLTVV.

This rearrangement joins TRBV30 to TRBJ1-1, with a weak D call TRBD1 (6 bases). The CDR3 totals 13 residues. The ends were cut back, 4 bases at V and 1 base at J, with 10 bases in the middle. Germline lookup yields CDR1 GTSNPN and CDR2 SVGIG (reference sequence). The CDR3, as DNA: TGTGCCTGGAATAAGGACAGGAACACTGAAGCTTTCTTT. It yields the protein CAWNKDRNTEAFF.

The CDR3 spells CASSLNRDYEQYF. For the CDR3, the DNA is TGTGCCAGCAGTCTTAACAGGGACTACGAGCAGTACTTC. The rearrangement uses TRBV14 and TRBJ2-7; TRBD1 might be the D (6 bases). Per the germline V gene, CDR1 is SGHDN and CDR2 is FVKESK. This CDR3 spans 13 amino acids. With 6 bases removed from V and 3 bases from J, the gap between germline ends came to 12 bases.

In its sample, this clone was seen a few times. At one end, the junction sequence differs from germline, possibly due to a read error. V is TRBV2 and J is TRBJ1-2, with 9 bases aligning to TRBD1. CDR3 length: 12 amino acids. Per germline, CDR1 SNHLY and CDR2 FYNNEI. CDR3: CASSSRDRALAF. The DNA for the CDR3 is TGTGCCAGCAGTTCCCGGGACAGGGCTCTGGCCTTC.

The chain carries TRBV11-2 and TRBJ2-7, with 8 positions matching TRBD1. Losses at the gene ends were 2 bases for V and 12 bases for J; bases not matched to a gene: 3. Germline V CDR1 and CDR2: SGHAT, FQNNGV. The CDR3 length is 11 residues. The CDR3 sequence is CASSLWTGLYV. The CDR3 DNA reads as TGTGCCAGCAGCTTATGGACAGGGCTGTACGTC.

This clone was detected only once. The V and J genes are TRBV5-1 and TRBJ2-7, with D perhaps TRBD2 (5 bases). There are 14 residues in the CDR3. Germline V gene sequence: CDR1 SGHRS, CDR2 YFSETQ. V was shortened by 0 bases and J by 6 bases, with 13 bases between the two germline ends. The CDR3 nucleotides are TGCGCCAGCAGCTTGGAGGCGCTGGGGAGCGAGCAGTACTTC. It encodes CASSLEALGSEQYF.

This rearrangement joins TRBV7-9 to TRBJ2-1, with D possibly matching TRBD1 (5 bases). V was clipped by 3 bases and J by 4 bases, with 10 bases between them. Germline CDR1 and CDR2: SEHNR and FQNEAQ (reference sequence). CDR3 length: 14 amino acids. The CDR3 region has the DNA TGTGCCAGCAGCTTTTCCCAGGGTTACAATGAGCAGTTCTTC. It specifies CASSFSQGYNEQFF.

The rearrangement joins TRBV4-2 to TRBJ1-2; TRBD1 matches at 8 bases. Losses at the gene ends were 1 base for V and 4 bases for J; bases not matched to a gene: 5. The CDR3 contains 15 residues. Germline values: CDR1 LGHNA, CDR2 YNFKEQ. The CDR3 bases are TGTGCCAGCAGCCAAGCGGGACAGGCCCTCTATGGCTACACCTTC. It encodes CASSQAGQALYGYTF.

This clone has a single count. This sequence joins TRBV27 and TRBJ1-1, with unresolved D. V was shortened by 3 bases and J by 1 base, with 9 bases between the two germline ends. The CDR3 consists of 14 residues. Germline CDR1 reads MNHEY; CDR2 reads SMNVEV (reference sequence). DNA of the CDR3: TGTGCCAGCAGTTTTGGTCAGGCGAACACTGAAGCTTTCTTT. It translates to CASSFGQANTEAFF.

There are a few counts of this clone. The chain employs TRBV24-1 and TRBJ1-2, with D tentatively TRBD1 (5 bases). This CDR3 is 13 amino acids long. V shed 6 bases and J shed 1 base, with 8 bases lying between them. The V gene's germline CDR1 is KGHDR and CDR2 SFDVKD. The DNA for the CDR3 is TGTGCCACCAGTTGGGGGGTTAACTATGGCTACACCTTC. Residues: CATSWGVNYGYTF.

V and J are TRBV28 and TRBJ1-6; D gene ambiguous. V dropped 3 bases and J dropped 7 bases, with 7 bases sitting between them. The CDR3 loop spans 13 amino acids. Germline CDR1 is MDHEN and CDR2 is SYDVKM. The CDR3 loop reads CASSFIGNSPLHF. CDR3 coding DNA: TGTGCCAGCAGTTTTATCGGGAATTCACCCCTCCACTTT.

V usage is TRBV5-1 and J usage is TRBJ2-2; 12 bases are a match to TRBD2. The CDR3 is made up of 18 amino acids. Germline values: CDR1 SGHRS, CDR2 YFSETQ. Trimming removed 2 bases from V and 3 bases from J; junction bases left unmatched: 8. CDR3 loop: CASSFGLAGNFDTGELFF. The CDR3 DNA sequence: TGCGCCAGCAGCTTTGGACTAGCGGGGAATTTTGACACCGGGGAGCTGTTTTTT.

This chain joins TRBV6-6 and TRBJ2-1; 7 bases line up with TRBD2. V lost 4 bases, J lost 0 bases, and 6 bases stayed unmatched. The germline V gene encodes CDR1 MNHNY and CDR2 SVGAGI (reference sequence). The CDR3 is made up of 16 amino acids. The CDR3 bases are TGTGCCAGCAGTTCCTCTAGCGGCCGCTCCTACAATGAGCAGTTCTTC. It codes for CASSSSSGRSYNEQFF.

CDR3 protein: CASSVRAAQYF. As DNA, the CDR3 is TGTGCCAGCAGTGTGCGTGCGGCTCAGTACTTC. The chain uses TRBV2 and TRBJ2-7; D uncertain. CDR1 SNHLY and CDR2 FYNNEI come from the germline V gene. The CDR3 extends over 11 amino acids. Trimming took 4 bases from V and 10 from J, leaving 11 bases between them.

V usage is TRBV4-1 and J usage is TRBJ2-1; no definite D call. With 0 bases removed from V and 1 base from J, the gap between germline ends came to 7 bases. The germline V gene encodes CDR1 MGHRA and CDR2 YSYEKL. CDR3 length equals 15 residues. Here the CDR3 reads CASSQDPGSYNEQFF. In nucleotides, the CDR3 is TGCGCCAGCAGCCAAGATCCCGGGTCCTACAATGAGCAGTTCTTC.

The gene calls are TRBV2 and TRBJ2-2; TRBD2 aligns across 11 bases. There are 14 residues in the CDR3. V was pared by 6 bases and J by 5 bases, with 2 bases of the junction left unmatched. CDR1 and CDR2 (germline): SNHLY, FYNNEI. The CDR3 sequence is CASSLAGGTGELFF. The CDR3 bases are TGTGCCAGCAGCCTAGCGGGGGGAACCGGGGAGCTGTTTTTT.

The chain joins TRBV4-1 to TRBJ1-3, with 7 bases that match TRBD1. CDR1 and CDR2 from the germline V gene are MGHRA and YSYEKL. Trimming removed 4 bases from V and 6 bases from J; junction bases left unmatched: 6. The CDR3 is 14 residues long. CDR3 loop: CASSPGTVVNTIYF. The DNA for the CDR3 is TGCGCCAGCAGCCCCGGGACAGTCGTAAACACCATATATTTT.

This clone has only a few counts. The chain recombines TRBV18 with TRBJ1-3, with TRBD1 matching over 10 bases. V lost 5 bases, J lost 7 bases, and 8 bases stayed unmatched. The CDR3 is made up of 15 amino acids. Germline loops: CDR1 KGHSH, CDR2 LQKENI. CDR3 sequence: CASSFGQGGSNTIYF. DNA of the CDR3: TGTGCCAGCTCATTCGGACAGGGGGGATCGAACACCATATATTTT.

The V gene is TRBV24-1, the J gene TRBJ1-1, with D tentatively TRBD1 (5 bases). With 3 bases removed from V and 4 bases from J, the gap between germline ends came to 11 bases. Germline CDR1 is KGHDR and CDR2 is SFDVKD. The CDR3 has 14 residues. CDR3 DNA: TGTGCCACCAGTGATGGGAGGGGTTTCACTGAAGCTTTCTTT. Encoded protein: CATSDGRGFTEAFF.